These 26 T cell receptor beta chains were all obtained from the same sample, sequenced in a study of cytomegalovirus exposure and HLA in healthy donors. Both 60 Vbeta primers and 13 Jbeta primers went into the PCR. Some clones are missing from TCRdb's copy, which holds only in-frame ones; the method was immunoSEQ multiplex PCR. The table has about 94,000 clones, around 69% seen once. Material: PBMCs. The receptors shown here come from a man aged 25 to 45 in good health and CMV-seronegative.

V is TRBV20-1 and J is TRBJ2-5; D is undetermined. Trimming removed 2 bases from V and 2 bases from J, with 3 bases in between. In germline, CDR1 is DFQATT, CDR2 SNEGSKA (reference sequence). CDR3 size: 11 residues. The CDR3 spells CSARRQETQYF. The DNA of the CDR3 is TGCAGTGCTAGACGGCAAGAGACCCAGTACTTC.

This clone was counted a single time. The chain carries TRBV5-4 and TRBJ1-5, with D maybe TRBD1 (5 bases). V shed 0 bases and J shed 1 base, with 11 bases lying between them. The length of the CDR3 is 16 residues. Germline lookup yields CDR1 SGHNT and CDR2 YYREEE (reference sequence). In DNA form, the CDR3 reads TGTGCCAGCAGCTTGGTGGGGGGAGCGAGCAATCAGCCCCAGCATTTT. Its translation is CASSLVGGASNQPQHF.

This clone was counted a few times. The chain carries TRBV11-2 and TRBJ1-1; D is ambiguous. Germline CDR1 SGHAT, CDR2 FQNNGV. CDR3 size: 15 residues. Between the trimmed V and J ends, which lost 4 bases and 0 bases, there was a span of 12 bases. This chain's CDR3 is CASSSRFQVNTEAFF. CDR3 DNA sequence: TGTGCCAGCAGCTCCCGGTTTCAGGTGAACACTGAAGCTTTCTTT.

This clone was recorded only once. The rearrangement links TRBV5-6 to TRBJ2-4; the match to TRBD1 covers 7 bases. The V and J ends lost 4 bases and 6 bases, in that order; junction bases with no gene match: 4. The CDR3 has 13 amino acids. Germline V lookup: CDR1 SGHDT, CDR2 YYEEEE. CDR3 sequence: CASSIRDRNIQYF. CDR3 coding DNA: TGTGCCAGCAGCATCCGGGACAGAAACATTCAGTACTTC.

The DNA of the CDR3 is TGTGCCAGTAGACCGACAGTCTCCTACAATGAGCAGTTCTTC. It is translated as CASRPTVSYNEQFF. The rearrangement uses TRBV19 and TRBJ2-1, with D possibly matching TRBD1 (5 bases). V dropped 6 bases and J dropped 0 bases, with 9 bases sitting between them. The CDR3 loop spans 14 amino acids. Germline V gives CDR1 LNHDA, CDR2 SQIVND (reference sequence).

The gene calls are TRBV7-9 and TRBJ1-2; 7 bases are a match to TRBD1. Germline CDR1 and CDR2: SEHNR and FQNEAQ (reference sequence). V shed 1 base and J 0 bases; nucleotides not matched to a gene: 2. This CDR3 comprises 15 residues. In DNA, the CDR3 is TGTGCCAGCAGCTTAGGGACAGGCCCTAACTATGGCTACACCTTC. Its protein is CASSLGTGPNYGYTF.

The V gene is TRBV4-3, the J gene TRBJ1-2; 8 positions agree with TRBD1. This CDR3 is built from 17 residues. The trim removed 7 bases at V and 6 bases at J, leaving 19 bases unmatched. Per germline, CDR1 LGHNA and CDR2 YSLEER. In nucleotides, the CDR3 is TGCGCCAGCAAATACGGGGCAGGGGGCAAGGAATCGGATGGCTACACCTTC. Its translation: CASKYGAGGKESDGYTF.

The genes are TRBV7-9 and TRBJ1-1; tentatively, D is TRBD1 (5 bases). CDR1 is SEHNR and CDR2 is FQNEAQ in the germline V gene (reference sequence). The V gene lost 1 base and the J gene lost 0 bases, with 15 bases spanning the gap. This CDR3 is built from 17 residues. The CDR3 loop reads CASSLVSQGPLNTEAFF. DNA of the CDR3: TGTGCCAGCAGCTTAGTCTCGCAGGGCCCTTTGAACACTGAAGCTTTCTTT.

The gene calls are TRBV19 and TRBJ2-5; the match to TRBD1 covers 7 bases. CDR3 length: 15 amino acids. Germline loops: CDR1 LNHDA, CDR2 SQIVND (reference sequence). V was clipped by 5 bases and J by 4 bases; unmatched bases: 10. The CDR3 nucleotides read TGTGCCAGTAGTGCCCAGGGGGTTGAGGGAGAGACCCAGTACTTC. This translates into CASSAQGVEGETQYF. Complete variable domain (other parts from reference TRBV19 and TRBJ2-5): DGGITQSPKYLFRKEGQNVTLSCEQNLNHDAMYWYRQDPGQGLRLIYYSQIVNDFQKGDIAEGYSVSREKKESFPLTVTSAQKNPTAFYLCASSAQGVEGETQYFGPGTRLLVL.

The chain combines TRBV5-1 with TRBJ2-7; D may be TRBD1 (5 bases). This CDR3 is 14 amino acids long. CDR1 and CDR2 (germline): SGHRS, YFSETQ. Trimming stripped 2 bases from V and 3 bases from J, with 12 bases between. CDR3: CASSFSGIDYEQYF. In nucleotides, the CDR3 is TGCGCCAGCAGCTTTTCAGGGATTGACTACGAGCAGTACTTC.

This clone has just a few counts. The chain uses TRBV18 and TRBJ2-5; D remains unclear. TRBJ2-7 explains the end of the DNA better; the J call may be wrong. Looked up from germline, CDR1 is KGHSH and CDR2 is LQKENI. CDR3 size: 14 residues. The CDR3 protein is CASSPPWDSYEQYF. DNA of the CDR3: TGTGCCAGCTCACCACCTTGGGACTCCTACGAGCAGTACTTC.

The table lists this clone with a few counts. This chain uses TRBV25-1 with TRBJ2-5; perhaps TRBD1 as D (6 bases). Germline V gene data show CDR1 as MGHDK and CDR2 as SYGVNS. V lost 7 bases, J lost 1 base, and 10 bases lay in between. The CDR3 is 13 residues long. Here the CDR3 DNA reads TGTGCCAGCAAGCTACAGGGCCAAGAGACCCAGTACTTC. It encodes CASKLQGQETQYF.

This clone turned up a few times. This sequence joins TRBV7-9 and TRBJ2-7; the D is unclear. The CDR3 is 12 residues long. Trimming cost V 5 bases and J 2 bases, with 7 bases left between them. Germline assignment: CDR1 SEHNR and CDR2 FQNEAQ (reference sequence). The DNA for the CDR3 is TGTGCCAGCAGCCGAGAGCCCTACGAGCAGTACTTC. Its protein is CASSREPYEQYF. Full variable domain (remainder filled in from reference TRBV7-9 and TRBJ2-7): DTGVSQNPRHKITKRGQNVTFRCDPISEHNRLYWYRQTLGQGPEFLTYFQNEAQLEKSRLLSDRFSAERPKGSFSTLEIQRTEQGDSAMYLCASSREPYEQYFGPGTRLTVT.

CDR3 loop: CASKAASGSADTQYF. DNA for the CDR3: TGTGCCAGCAAAGCCGCTAGCGGGAGCGCAGATACGCAGTATTTT. The V gene is TRBV2, the J gene TRBJ2-3; 10 nucleotides agree with TRBD2. V dropped 7 bases and J dropped 4; count of bases not matched to a gene: 8. Germline CDR1 reads SNHLY; CDR2 reads FYNNEI. The CDR3 consists of 15 residues.

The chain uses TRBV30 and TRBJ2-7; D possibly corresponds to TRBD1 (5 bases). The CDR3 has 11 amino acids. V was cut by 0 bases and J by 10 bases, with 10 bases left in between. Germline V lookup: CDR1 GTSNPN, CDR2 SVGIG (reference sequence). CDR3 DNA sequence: TGTGCCTGGAGTGTTAGGGGCGGCCAGTACTTC. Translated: CAWSVRGGQYF.

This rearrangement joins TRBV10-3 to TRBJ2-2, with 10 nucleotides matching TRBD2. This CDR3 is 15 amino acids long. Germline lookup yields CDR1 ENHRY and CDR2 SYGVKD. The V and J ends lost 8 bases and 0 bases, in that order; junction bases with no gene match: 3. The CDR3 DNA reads TGTGCCATCCGGCTAGCGGGGGCGAACACCGGGGAGCTGTTTTTT. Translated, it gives CAIRLAGANTGELFF.

The DNA of the CDR3 is TGTGCCACCAGGACGGGGGGCTCTGGAAACACCATATATTTT. The encoded protein is CATRTGGSGNTIYF. This chain uses TRBV15 with TRBJ1-3, with a tentative D call TRBD1 (5 bases). V shed 6 bases and J shed 0 bases, with 9 bases lying between them. Germline CDR1 LNHNV, CDR2 YYDKDF (reference sequence). The CDR3 runs to 14 residues.

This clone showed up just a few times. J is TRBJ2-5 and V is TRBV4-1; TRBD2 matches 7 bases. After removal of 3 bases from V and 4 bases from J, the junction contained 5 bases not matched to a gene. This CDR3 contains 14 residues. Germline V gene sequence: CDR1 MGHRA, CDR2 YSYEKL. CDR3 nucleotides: TGCGCCAGCAGCCAGGGCCCTAGCGGAGAGACCCAGTACTTC. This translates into CASSQGPSGETQYF.

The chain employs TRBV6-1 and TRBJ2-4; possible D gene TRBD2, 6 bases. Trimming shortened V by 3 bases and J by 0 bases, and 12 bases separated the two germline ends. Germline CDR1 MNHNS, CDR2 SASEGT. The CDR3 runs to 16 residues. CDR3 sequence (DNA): TGTGCCAGCAGTGAGTGGGAGGTTCGAGCCAAAAACATTCAGTACTTC. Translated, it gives CASSEWEVRAKNIQYF.

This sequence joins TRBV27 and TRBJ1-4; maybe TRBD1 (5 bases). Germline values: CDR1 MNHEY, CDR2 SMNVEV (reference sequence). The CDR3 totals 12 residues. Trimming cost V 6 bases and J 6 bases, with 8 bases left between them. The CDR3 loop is CASRGLDEKLFF. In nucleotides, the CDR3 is TGTGCCAGCAGGGGGCTTGATGAAAAACTGTTTTTT.

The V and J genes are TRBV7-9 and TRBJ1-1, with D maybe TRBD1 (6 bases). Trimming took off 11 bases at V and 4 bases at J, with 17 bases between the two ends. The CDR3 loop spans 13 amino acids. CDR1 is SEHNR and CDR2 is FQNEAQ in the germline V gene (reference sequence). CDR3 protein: CAAEPRGGTEAFF. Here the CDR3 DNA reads TGTGCCGCCGAGCCCAGGGGTGGCACTGAAGCTTTCTTT.

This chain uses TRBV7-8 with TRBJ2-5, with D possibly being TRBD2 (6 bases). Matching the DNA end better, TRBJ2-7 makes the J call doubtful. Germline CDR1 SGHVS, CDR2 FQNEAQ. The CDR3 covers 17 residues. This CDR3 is CASSLTAMGLRSYEQYF. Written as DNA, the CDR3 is TGTGCCAGCAGCTTAACGGCAATGGGACTGCGCTCCTACGAGCAGTACTTC.

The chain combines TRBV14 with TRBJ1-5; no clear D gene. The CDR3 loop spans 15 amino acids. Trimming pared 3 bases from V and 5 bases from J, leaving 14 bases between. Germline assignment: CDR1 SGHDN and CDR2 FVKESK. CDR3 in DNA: TGTGCCAGCAGCCACCGATCGGGCGGGCATCAGCCCCAGCATTTT. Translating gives CASSHRSGGHQPQHF.

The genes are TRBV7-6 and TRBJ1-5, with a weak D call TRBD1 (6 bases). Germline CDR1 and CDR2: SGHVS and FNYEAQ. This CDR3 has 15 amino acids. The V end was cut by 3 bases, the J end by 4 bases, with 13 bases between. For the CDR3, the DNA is TGTGCCAGCAGCTTCGGGACTACAGGGAATCAGCCCCAGCATTTT. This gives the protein CASSFGTTGNQPQHF.

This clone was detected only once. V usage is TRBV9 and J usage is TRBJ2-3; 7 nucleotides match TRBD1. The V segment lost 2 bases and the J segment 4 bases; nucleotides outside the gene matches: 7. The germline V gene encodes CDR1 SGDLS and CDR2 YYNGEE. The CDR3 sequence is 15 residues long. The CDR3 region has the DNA TGTGCCAGCAGCGTGACAGGGCTGGGCGCAGATACGCAGTATTTT. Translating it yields CASSVTGLGADTQYF.

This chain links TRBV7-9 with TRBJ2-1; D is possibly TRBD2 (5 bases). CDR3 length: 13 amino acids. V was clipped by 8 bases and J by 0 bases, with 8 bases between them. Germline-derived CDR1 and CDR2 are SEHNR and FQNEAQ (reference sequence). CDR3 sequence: CASGSGSYNEQFF. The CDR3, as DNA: TGTGCCAGCGGAAGCGGCTCCTACAATGAGCAGTTCTTC.